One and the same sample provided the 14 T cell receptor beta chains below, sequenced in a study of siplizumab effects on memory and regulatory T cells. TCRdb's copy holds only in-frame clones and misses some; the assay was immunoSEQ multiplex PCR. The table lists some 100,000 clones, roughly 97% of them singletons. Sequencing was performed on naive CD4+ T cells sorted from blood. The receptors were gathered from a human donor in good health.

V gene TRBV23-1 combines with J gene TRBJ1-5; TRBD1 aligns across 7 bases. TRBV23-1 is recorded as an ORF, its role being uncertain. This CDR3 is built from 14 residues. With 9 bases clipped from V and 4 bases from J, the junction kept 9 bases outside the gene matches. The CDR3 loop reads CARLGQEDNQPQHF. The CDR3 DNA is TGCGCCAGACTTGGACAGGAGGATAATCAGCCCCAGCATTTT.

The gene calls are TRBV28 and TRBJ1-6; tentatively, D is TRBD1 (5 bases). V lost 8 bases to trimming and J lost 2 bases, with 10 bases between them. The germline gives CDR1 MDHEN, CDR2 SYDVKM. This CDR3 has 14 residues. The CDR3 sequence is CASGGGTYNSPLHF. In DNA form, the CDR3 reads TGTGCCAGCGGCGGGGGGACCTATAATTCACCCCTCCACTTT.

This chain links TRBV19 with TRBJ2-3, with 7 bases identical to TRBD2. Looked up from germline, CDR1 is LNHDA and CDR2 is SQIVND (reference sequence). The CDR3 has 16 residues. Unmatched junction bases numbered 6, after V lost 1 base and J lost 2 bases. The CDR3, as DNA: TGTGCCAGTAGTATAGCTGCGGGGGTCCTCACAGATACGCAGTATTTT. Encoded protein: CASSIAAGVLTDTQYF.

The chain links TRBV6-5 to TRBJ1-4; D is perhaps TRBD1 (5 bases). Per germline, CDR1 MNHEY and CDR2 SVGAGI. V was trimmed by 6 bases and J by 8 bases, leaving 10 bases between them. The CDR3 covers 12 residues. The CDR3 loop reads CASRGWGEKLFF. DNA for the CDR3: TGTGCCAGCAGGGGATGGGGGGAAAAACTGTTTTTT.

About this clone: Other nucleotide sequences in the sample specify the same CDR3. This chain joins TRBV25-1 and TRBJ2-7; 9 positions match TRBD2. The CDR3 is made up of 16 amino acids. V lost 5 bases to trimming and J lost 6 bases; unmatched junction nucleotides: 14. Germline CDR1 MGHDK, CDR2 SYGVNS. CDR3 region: CASSRGRGGGRGEQYF. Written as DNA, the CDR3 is TGTGCCAGCAGTCGCGGGCGGGGGGGTGGGCGGGGCGAGCAGTACTTC.

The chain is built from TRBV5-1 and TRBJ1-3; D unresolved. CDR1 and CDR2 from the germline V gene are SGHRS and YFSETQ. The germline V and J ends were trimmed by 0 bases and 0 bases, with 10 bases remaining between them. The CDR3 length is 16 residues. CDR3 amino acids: CASSLALTGSGNTIYF. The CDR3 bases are TGCGCCAGCAGCTTGGCCCTGACGGGCTCTGGAAACACCATATATTTT.

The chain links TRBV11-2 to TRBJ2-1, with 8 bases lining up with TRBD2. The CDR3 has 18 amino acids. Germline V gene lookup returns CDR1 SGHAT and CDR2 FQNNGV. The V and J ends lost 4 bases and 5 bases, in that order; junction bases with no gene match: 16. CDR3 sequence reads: CASSSRPSGGGKHNEQFF. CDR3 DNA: TGTGCCAGCAGCTCCCGTCCGAGCGGCGGGGGGAAACACAATGAGCAGTTCTTC. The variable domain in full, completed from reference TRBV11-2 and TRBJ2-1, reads EAGVAQSPRYKIIEKRQSVAFWCNPISGHATLYWYQQILGQGPKLLIQFQNNGVVDDSQLPKDRFSAERLKGVDSTLKIQPAKLEDSAVYLCASSSRPSGGGKHNEQFFGPGTRLTVL.

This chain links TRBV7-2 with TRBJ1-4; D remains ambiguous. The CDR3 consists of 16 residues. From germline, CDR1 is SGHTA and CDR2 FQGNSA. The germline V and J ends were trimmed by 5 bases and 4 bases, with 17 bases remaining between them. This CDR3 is CASSPRTRQINEKLFF. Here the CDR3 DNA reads TGTGCCAGCAGCCCCAGGACGCGGCAAATTAATGAAAAACTGTTTTTT.

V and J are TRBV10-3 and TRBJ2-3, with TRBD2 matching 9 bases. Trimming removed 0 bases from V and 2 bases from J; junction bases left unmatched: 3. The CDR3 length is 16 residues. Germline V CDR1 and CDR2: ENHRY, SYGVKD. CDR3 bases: TGTGCCATCAGTGAGTCTAGCGGGGGTGCCACAGATACGCAGTATTTT. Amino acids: CAISESSGGATDTQYF.

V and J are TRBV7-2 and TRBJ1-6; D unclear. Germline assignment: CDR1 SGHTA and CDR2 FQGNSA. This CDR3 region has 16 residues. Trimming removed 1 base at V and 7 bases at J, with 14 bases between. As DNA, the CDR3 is TGTGCCAGCAGCTTAGATTCCGGCAGGCAGAATTCACCCCTCCACTTT. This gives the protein CASSLDSGRQNSPLHF. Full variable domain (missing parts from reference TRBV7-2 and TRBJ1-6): GAGVSQSPSNKVTEKGKDVELRCDPISGHTALYWYRQSLGQGLEFLIYFQGNSAPDKSGLPSDRFSAERTGGSVSTLTIQRTQQEDSAVYLCASSLDSGRQNSPLHFGNGTRLTVT.

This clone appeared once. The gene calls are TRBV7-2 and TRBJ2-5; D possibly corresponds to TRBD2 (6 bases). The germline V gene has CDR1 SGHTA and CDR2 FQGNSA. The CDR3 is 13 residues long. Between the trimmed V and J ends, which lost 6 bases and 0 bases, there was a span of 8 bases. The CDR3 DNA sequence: TGTGCCAGCAGGGGGGACTACCAAGAGACCCAGTACTTC. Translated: CASRGDYQETQYF.

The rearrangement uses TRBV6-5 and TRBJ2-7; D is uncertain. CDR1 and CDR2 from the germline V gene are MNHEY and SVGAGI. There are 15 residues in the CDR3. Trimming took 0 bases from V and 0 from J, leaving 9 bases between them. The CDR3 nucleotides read TGTGCCAGCAGTTACTCAAGGGTTAGCTCCTACGAGCAGTACTTC. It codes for CASSYSRVSSYEQYF.

Here the CDR3 DNA reads TGCGCCAGCAGCTTGGTCAGGGGCGCAGATACGCAGTATTTT. Translation gives CASSLVRGADTQYF. The chain recombines TRBV5-1 with TRBJ2-3; weak D call: TRBD1 (6 bases). Trimming removed 0 bases from V and 4 bases from J, with 9 bases in between. Germline CDR1 and CDR2: SGHRS and YFSETQ. The length of the CDR3 is 14 residues.

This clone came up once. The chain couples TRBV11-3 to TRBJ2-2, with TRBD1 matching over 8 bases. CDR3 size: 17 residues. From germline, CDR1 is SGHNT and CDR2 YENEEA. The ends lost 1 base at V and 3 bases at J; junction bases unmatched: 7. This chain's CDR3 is CASSLGFGTGDTGELFF. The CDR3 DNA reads TGTGCCAGCAGCTTAGGGTTCGGGACAGGAGACACCGGGGAGCTGTTTTTT.